What follows is one TCR beta chain and its context. The antigen remains unidentified. The data belong to a study of cytomegalovirus exposure and HLA in healthy donors. Findings and caveats of the study: A few chains tied to CMV proved CMV antigen-specific in vitro. Clonal expansion was found to be greater in HLA-associated TCR beta chains than in equally common others in a later analysis.

Deletions cut 7 bases from V and 11 bases from J, with 20 bases between. Germline CDR1 and CDR2: MDHEN and SYDVKM. The CDR3 runs 13 residues. PCR primers comprised 60 Vbeta and 13 Jbeta primers. Using immunoSEQ multiplex PCR, the repertoire was profiled, and TCRdb retains in-frame clones only, with some absent. The ten top clones account for 9.5% to 11%, within a sample of tens of thousands of clones. The J gene is TRBJ1-1, the V gene TRBV28; tentatively, D is TRBD1 (6 bases). The source of this sequence is a woman aged 50 to 60 in good health and CMV-seropositive. The sequenced sample was PBMCs. CDR3 coding DNA: TGTGCCAGCACCACGTGGGGGGGGGCGGTGGCTTTCTTT. Protein: CASTTWGGAVAFF.